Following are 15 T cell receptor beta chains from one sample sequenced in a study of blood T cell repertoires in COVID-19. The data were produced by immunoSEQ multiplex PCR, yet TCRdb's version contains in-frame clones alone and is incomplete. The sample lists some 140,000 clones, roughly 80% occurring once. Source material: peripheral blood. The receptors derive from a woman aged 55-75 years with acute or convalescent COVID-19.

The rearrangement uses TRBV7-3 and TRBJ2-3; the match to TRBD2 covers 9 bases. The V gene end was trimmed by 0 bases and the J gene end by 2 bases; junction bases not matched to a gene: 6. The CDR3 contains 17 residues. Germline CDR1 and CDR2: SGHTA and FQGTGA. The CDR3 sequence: CASSLTTAGGPTDTQYF. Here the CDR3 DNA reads TGTGCCAGCAGCTTAACTACGGCGGGGGGGCCCACAGATACGCAGTATTTT.

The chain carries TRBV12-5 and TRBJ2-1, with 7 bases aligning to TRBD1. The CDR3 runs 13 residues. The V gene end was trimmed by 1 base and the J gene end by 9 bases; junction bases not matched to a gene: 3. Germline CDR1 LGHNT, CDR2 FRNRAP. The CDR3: CASGLETGIEQFF. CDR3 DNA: TGTGCTAGTGGTTTGGAGACAGGGATTGAGCAGTTCTTC. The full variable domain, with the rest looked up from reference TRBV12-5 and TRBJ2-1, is DARVTQTPRHKVTEMGQEVTMRCQPILGHNTVFWYRQTMMQGLELLAYFRNRAPLDDSGMPKDRFSAEMPDATLATLKIQPSEPRDSAVYFCASGLETGIEQFFGPGTRLTVL.

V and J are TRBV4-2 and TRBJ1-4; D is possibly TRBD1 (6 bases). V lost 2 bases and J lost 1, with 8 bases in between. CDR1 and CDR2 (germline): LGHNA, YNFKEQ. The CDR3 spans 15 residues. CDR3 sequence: CASSQTGKTNEKLFF. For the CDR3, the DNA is TGTGCCAGCAGCCAAACAGGGAAAACTAATGAAAAACTGTTTTTT.

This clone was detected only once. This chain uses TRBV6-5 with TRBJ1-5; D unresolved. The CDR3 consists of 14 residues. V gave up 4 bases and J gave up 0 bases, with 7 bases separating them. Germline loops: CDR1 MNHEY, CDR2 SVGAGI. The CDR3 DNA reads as TGTGCCAGCAGTTTCGGGGTTAGCAATCAGCCCCAGCATTTT. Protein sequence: CASSFGVSNQPQHF.

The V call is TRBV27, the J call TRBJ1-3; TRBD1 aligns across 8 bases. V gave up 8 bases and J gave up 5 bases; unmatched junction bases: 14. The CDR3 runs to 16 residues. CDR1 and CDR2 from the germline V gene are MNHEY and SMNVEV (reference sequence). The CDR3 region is CASSKLAGQGRNTIYF. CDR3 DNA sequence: TGTGCCAGCTCTAAACTAGCAGGACAGGGCAGAAACACCATATATTTT.

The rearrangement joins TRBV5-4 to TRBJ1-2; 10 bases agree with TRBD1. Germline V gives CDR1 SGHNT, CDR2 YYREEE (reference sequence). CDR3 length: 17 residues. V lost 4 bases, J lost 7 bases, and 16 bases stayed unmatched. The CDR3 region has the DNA TGTGCCAGCAGCCTTCCCGGGACAGGGGTCTTCTTGGCTGGCTACACCTTC. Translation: CASSLPGTGVFLAGYTF.

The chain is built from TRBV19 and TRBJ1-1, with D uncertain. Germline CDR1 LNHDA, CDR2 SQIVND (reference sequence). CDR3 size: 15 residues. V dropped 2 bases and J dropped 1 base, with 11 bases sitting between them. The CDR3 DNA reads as TGTGCCAGTAGTATATCCGACAACCCGAACACTGAAGCTTTCTTT. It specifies CASSISDNPNTEAFF.

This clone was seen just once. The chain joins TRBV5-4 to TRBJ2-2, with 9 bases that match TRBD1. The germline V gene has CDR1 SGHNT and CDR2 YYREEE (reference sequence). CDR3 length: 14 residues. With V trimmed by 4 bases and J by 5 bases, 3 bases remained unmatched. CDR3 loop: CASSRDRATGELFF. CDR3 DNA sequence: TGTGCCAGCAGCCGGGACAGGGCGACCGGGGAGCTGTTTTTT.

The CDR3 nucleotides read TGCGCCAGCAGCTTGCAACAGAACACTGAAGCTTTCTTT. This encodes CASSLQQNTEAFF. The chain employs TRBV5-1 and TRBJ1-1; no reliable D call. Trimming cost V 1 base and J 1 base, with 5 bases left between them. Germline V gene sequence: CDR1 SGHRS, CDR2 YFSETQ. The CDR3 has 13 residues. Supplemented by reference TRBV5-1 and TRBJ1-1, the full variable domain reads KAGVTQTPRYLIKTRGQQVTLSCSPISGHRSVSWYQQTPGQGLQFLFEYFSETQRNKGNFPGRFSGRQFSNSRSEMNVSTLELGDSALYLCASSLQQNTEAFFGQGTRLTVV.

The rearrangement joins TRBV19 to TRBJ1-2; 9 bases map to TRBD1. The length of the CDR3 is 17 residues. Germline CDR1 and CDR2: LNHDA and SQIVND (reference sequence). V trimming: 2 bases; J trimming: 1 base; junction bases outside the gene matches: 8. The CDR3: CASSILDRGISNYGYTF. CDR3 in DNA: TGTGCCAGTAGTATATTGGACAGGGGAATCAGTAACTATGGCTACACCTTC.

The CDR3 loop is CATRSSGGTGELFF. CDR3 in DNA: TGTGCCACCAGGTCTAGCGGGGGCACCGGGGAGCTGTTTTTT. The rearrangement links TRBV24-1 to TRBJ2-2; 10 bases are shared with TRBD2. The CDR3 has 14 residues. With V trimmed by 7 bases and J by 4 bases, 2 bases remained unmatched. Germline CDR1 is KGHDR and CDR2 is SFDVKD.

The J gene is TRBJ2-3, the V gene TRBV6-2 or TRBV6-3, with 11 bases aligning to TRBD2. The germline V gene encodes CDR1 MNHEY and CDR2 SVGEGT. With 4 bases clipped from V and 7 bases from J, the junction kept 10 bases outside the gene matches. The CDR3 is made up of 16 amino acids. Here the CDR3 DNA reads TGTGCCAGCAGTTCTCTCCTGACTAGCGGGGATAATACGCAGTATTTT. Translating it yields CASSSLLTSGDNTQYF.

CDR3 DNA: TGTGCCAGTAGTATGGGCAGCTTTGGCTATGGCTACACCTTC. Translation: CASSMGSFGYGYTF. The chain recombines TRBV19 with TRBJ1-2, with unresolved D. V lost 3 bases and J 4 bases, leaving 12 bases between the germline ends. This CDR3 is 14 amino acids long. Germline V CDR1 and CDR2: LNHDA, SQIVND (reference sequence).

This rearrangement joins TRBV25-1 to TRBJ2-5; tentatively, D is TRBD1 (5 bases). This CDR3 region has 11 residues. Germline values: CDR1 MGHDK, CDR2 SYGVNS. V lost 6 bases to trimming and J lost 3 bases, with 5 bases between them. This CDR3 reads CASSREETQYF. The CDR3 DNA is TGTGCCAGCAGCAGGGAAGAGACCCAGTACTTC.

The CDR3 sequence is CASSQDGRVETQYF. CDR3 sequence (DNA): TGCGCCAGCAGCCAAGATGGCAGGGTCGAGACCCAGTACTTC. The chain combines TRBV4-1 with TRBJ2-5, with a tentative D call TRBD1 (5 bases). CDR3 length: 14 amino acids. In germline, CDR1 is MGHRA, CDR2 YSYEKL. Trimming cost V 0 bases and J 5 bases, with 10 bases left between them.